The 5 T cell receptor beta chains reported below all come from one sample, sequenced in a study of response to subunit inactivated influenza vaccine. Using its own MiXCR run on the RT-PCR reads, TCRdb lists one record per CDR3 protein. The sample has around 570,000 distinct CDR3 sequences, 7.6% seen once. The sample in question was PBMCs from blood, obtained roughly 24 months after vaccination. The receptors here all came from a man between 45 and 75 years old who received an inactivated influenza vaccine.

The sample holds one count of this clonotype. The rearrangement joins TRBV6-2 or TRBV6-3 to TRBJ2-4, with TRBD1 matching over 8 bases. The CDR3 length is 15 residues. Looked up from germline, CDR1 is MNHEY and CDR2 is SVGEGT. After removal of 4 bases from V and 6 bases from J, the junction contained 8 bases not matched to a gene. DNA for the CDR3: TGTGCCAGCAGTTCAACCGACAGGGGCTTAAACATTCAGTACTTC. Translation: CASSSTDRGLNIQYF.

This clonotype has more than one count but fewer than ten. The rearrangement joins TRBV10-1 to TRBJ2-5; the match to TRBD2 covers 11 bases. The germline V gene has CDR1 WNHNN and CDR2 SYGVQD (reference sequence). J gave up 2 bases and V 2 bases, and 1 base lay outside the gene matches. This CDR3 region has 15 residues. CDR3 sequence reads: CASSETSGGQETQYF. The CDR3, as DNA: TGCGCCAGCAGTGAGACTAGCGGGGGACAAGAGACCCAGTACTTC.

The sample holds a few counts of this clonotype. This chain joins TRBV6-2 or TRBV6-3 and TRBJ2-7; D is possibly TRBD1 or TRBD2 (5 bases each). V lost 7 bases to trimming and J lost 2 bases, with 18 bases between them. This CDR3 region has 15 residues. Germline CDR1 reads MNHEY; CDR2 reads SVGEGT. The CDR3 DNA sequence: TGTGCCAGCACCCTAGCTGGGGGTAAAACCTACGAGCAGTACTTC. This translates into CASTLAGGKTYEQYF.

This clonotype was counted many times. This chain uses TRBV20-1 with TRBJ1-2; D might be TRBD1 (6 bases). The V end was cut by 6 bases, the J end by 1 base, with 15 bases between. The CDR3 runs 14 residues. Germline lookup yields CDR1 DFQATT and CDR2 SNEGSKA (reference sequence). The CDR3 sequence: CSAPDRENNYGYTF. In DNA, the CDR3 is TGCAGTGCCCCGGACAGAGAGAATAACTATGGCTACACCTTC.

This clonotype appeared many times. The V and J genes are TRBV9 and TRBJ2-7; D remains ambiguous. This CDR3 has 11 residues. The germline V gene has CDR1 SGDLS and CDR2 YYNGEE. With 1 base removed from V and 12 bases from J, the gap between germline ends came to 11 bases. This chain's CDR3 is CASSVIWAMYF. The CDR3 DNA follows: TGTGCCAGCAGCGTAATCTGGGCCATGTACTTC.